This T cell receptor beta chain was sequenced for a study of vaccination and CD4 T cells after COVID-19. Cultured CD4+ T cells had their DNA profiled by the Oncomine TCR Beta short-read assay. Using the QIAamp micro DNA kit, genomic DNA was extracted from the CD4+ T cells that had been cultured. Each CDR3 protein is one row after TCRdb ran MiXCR on the PCR reads. The profile shows over 10,000 distinct CDR3 sequences, about 50% of them singletons. There are a few counts of this clonotype. The antigen is undetermined. Treatment: approximately nine-day PBMC culture with coronavirus spike peptide pools or control peptides (ViraFEST assay). Positive PCR results dated from March to December 2020, before the US Alpha, Beta and Delta variants. Half-medium replacement with fresh IL-2 medium took place on days 3 and 7. Trimming removed 2 bases at V and 8 bases at J, with 9 bases between. In germline, CDR1 is DFQATT, CDR2 SNEGSKA (reference sequence). The CDR3 runs 11 residues.

The rearrangement uses TRBV20-1 and TRBJ1-2, with D possibly TRBD1 on 5 matching bases. The sequence was obtained from a human donor who had recovered from COVID-19. Sequencing was done on a sample of CD4+ T cells from blood, cultured in vitro. Here the CDR3 DNA reads TGCAGTGCTAGATGGGGGGAGGGCTACACCTTC. Protein product: CSARWGEGYTF.